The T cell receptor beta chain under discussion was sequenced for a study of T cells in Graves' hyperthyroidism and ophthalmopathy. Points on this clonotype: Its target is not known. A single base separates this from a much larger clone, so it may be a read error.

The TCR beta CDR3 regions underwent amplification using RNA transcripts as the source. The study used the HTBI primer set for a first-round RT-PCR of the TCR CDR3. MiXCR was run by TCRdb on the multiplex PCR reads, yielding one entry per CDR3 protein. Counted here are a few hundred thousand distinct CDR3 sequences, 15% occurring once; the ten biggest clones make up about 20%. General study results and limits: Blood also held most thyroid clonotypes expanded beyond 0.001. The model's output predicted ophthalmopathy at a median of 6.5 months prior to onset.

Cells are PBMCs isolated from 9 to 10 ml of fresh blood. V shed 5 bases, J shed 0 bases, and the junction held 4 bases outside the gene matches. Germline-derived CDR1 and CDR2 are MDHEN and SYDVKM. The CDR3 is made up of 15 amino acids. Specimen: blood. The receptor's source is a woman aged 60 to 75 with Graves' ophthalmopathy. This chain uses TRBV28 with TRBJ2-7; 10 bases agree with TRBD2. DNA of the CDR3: TGTGCCAGCAGTGAGAGCGGGGGGGCCTCCTACGAGCAGTACTTC. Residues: CASSESGGASYEQYF.